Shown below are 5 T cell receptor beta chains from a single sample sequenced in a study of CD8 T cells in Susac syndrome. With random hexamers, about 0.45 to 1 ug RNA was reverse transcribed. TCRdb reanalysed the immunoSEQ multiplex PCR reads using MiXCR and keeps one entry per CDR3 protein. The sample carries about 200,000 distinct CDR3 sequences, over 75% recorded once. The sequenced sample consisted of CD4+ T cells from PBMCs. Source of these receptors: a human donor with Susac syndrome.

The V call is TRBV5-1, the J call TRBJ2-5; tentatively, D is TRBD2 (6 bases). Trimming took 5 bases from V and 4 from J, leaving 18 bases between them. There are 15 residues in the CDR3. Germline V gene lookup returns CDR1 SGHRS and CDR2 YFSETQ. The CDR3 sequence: CASSSLAGGRETQYF. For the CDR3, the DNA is TGCGCCAGCAGTTCACTAGCCGGCGGTCGAGAGACCCAGTACTTC. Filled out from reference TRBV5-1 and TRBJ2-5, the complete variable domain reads KAGVTQTPRYLIKTRGQQVTLSCSPISGHRSVSWYQQTPGQGLQFLFEYFSETQRNKGNFPGRFSGRQFSNSRSEMNVSTLELGDSALYLCASSSLAGGRETQYFGPGTRLLVL.

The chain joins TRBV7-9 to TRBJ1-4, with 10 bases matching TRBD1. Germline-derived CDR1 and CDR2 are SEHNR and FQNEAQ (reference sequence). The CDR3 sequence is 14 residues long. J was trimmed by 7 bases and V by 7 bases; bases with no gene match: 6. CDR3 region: CASIPGTGVEKLFF. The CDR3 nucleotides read TGTGCCAGCATCCCCGGGACAGGGGTTGAAAAACTGTTTTTT.

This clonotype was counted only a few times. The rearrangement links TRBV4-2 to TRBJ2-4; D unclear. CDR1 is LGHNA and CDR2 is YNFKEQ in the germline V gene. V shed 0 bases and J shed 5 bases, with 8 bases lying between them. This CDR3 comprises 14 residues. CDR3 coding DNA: TGTGCCAGCAGCCAAGAGGATGCAGAAAACATTCAGTACTTC. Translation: CASSQEDAENIQYF.

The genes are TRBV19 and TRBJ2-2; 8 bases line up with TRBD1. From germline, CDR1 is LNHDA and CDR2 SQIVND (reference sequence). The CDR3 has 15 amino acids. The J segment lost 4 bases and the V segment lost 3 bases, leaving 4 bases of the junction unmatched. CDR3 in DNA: TGTGCCAGTAGTATCGTGGACAGGGCCACCGGGGAGCTGTTTTTT. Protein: CASSIVDRATGELFF.

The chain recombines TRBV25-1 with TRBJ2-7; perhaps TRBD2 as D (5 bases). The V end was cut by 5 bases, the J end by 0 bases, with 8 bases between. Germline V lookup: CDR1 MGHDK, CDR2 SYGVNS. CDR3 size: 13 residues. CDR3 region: CASSKRGSYEQYF. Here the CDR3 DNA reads TGTGCCAGCAGTAAACGGGGCTCCTACGAGCAGTACTTC.